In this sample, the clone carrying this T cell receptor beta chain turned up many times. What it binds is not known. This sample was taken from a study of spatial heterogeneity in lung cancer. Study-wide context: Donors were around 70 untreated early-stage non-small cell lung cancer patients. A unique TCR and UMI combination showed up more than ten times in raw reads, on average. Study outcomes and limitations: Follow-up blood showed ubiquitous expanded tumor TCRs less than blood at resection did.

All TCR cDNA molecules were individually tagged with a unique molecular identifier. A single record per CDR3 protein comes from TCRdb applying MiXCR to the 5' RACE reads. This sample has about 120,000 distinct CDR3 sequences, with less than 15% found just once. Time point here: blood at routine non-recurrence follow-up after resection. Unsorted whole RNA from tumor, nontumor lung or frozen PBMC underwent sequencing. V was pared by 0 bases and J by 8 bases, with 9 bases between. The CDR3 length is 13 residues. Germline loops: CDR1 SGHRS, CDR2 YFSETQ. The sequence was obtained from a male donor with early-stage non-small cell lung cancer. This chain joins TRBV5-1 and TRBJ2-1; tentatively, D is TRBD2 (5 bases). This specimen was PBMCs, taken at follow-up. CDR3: CASSLVGSDEQFF. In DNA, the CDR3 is TGCGCCAGCAGCTTGGTAGGGAGCGATGAGCAGTTCTTC.